A selection of T cell receptor beta chains follows, all from one sample in a study of control samples from healthy donors and cancer patients. Data came from immunoSEQ multiplex PCR; TCRdb stores just in-frame clones and leaves some out. Of about 130,000 clones in the sample, about 95% are singletons; the top ten hold 14%. The sequencing sample was made of PBMCs. The receptors originated from a man aged 60 to 75 with colorectal cancer. Both conserved end residues are part of each CDR3. A D gene is named only where the DNA matches it firmly. For some rows the clone size is stated as once, few or many, or as a class when expanded; others skip it.

clone_size d_call j_call v_call cdr3_aa cdr3_nt
. . TRBJ1-4 TRBV20-1 CSASSDKLFF TGCAGTGCTAGCTCTGATAAACTGTTTTTT
once . TRBJ1-4 TRBV5-1 CASSLGQVNEKLFF TGCGCCAGCAGCTTGGGGCAGGTTAATGAAAAACTGTTTTTT
. . TRBJ1-1 TRBV2 CASRGQGNTEAFF TGTGCCAGCAGGGGGCAGGGGAACACTGAAGCTTTCTTT
. . TRBJ1-1 TRBV11-2 CASTLEADFGTEAFF TGTGCCAGCACCCTGGAAGCGGATTTTGGCACTGAAGCTTTCTTT
. . TRBJ1-2 TRBV7-9 CASSLGQNYGYTF TGTGCCAGCAGCTTAGGGCAGAACTATGGCTACACCTTC
. . TRBJ1-1 TRBV14 CASSPTDTEAFF TGTGCCAGCAGCCCGACAGACACTGAAGCTTTCTTT
. TRBD1 TRBJ2-5 TRBV27 CASSLLGTAPLETQYF TGTGCCAGCAGTTTACTCGGGACAGCACCGTTGGAGACCCAGTACTTC
. . TRBJ1-5 TRBV19 CASRPSIQGWDQPQHF TGTGCCAGTCGCCCGTCGATACAGGGATGGGATCAGCCCCAGCATTTT
. TRBD1 TRBJ2-5 TRBV11-2 CASSLDQGTGQETQYF TGTGCCAGCAGCTTAGATCAGGGGACAGGGCAAGAGACCCAGTACTTC
. . TRBJ1-1 TRBV12-3/TRBV12-4 CASSLQMNTEAFF TGTGCCAGCAGTTTACAGATGAACACTGAAGCTTTCTTT
few . TRBJ2-3 TRBV15 CATSIKRGLTDTQYF TGTGCCACCAGCATTAAACGGGGTTTAACAGATACGCAGTATTTT
. TRBD1 TRBJ1-2 TRBV19 CASRGQGDLSNYGYTF TGTGCCAGTAGGGGACAGGGGGATCTATCTAACTATGGCTACACCTTC
. . TRBJ2-7 TRBV24-1 CATSTGVPYEQYF TGTGCCACCAGCACAGGAGTCCCCTACGAGCAGTACTTC
. . TRBJ2-5 TRBV24-1 CATSERGGGSETQYF TGTGCCACCAGTGAACGGGGAGGAGGGTCAGAGACCCAGTACTTC
. TRBD1 TRBJ2-7 TRBV10-1 CASSLSGQGTYEQYF TGCGCCAGCAGTCTATCGGGACAGGGGACCTACGAGCAGTACTTC
. . TRBJ2-7 TRBV30 CAWSPDVPYEQYF TGTGCCTGGAGTCCGGACGTCCCCTACGAGCAGTACTTC
. . TRBJ1-2 TRBV2 CASSENTYGYTF TGTGCCAGCAGTGAAAACACTTATGGCTACACCTTC
. . TRBJ2-5 TRBV7-2 CASSFAQETQYF TGTGCCAGCAGCTTTGCCCAAGAGACCCAGTACTTC
. . TRBJ1-6 TRBV5-1 CASSLGAGVGSPLHF TGCGCCAGCAGCTTGGGGGCGGGGGTAGGCTCACCCCTCCACTTT
. TRBD1 TRBJ2-1 TRBV7-9 CASRLGQGDYNEQFF TGTGCCAGCAGGCTGGGACAGGGAGACTACAATGAGCAGTTCTTC
. . TRBJ2-7 TRBV6-2/TRBV6-3 CASSYSQGLGYEQYF TGTGCCAGCAGTTACTCCCAAGGGCTCGGGTACGAGCAGTACTTC
. . TRBJ2-7 TRBV18 CASSPPGPSGPYEQYF TGTGCCAGCTCACCACCCGGGCCCTCTGGACCCTACGAGCAGTACTTC
. . TRBJ1-4 TRBV27 CASSLSLNGEKLFF TGTGCCAGCAGTTTAAGCTTGAACGGTGAAAAACTGTTTTTT
. TRBD1 TRBJ1-1 TRBV5-1 CASSTGQGAGQNTEAFF TGCGCCAGCAGCACGGGACAGGGGGCTGGTCAGAACACTGAAGCTTTCTTT
. . TRBJ1-5 TRBV21-1 CASGLRGFWGNQPQHF TGTGCCAGCGGCCTCAGGGGATTCTGGGGCAATCAGCCCCAGCATTTT
. TRBD1 TRBJ2-3 TRBV15 CATNARDRSTDTQYF TGTGCCACCAACGCCCGGGACAGGAGCACAGATACGCAGTATTTT
. . TRBJ2-1 TRBV9 CASGDYNEQFF TGTGCCAGCGGCGACTACAATGAGCAGTTCTTC
. . TRBJ1-4 TRBV28 CASSFTRASNEKLFF TGTGCCAGCAGTTTTACCAGGGCATCAAATGAAAAACTGTTTTTT
. . TRBJ2-3 TRBV18 CASSPRGGGPADTQYF TGTGCCAGCTCACCGCGAGGGGGGGGCCCTGCAGATACGCAGTATTTT
. TRBD1 TRBJ2-3 TRBV28 CASRPGQVRPTQYF TGTGCCAGCAGACCGGGACAGGTCCGGCCTACGCAGTATTTT
. TRBD2 TRBJ2-5 TRBV6-2/TRBV6-3 CASSRGGSQETQYF TGTGCCAGCAGCCGCGGGGGGTCCCAAGAGACCCAGTACTTC
. . TRBJ2-7 TRBV7-9 CASSLGRYEQYF TGTGCCAGCAGCTTAGGCCGCTACGAGCAGTACTTC
. . TRBJ1-4 TRBV27 CASRRVGKEKLFF TGTGCCAGCAGGAGAGTAGGAAAAGAAAAACTGTTTTTT
. . TRBJ1-1 TRBV11-2 CASSPRGNTEAFF TGTGCCAGCAGCCCGCGGGGAAACACTGAAGCTTTCTTT
. . TRBJ1-5 TRBV13 CASGEPQHF TGTGCCAGCGGGGAGCCCCAGCATTTT
. TRBD1 TRBJ2-4 TRBV19 CASSVTGKENIQYF TGTGCCAGTAGTGTGACAGGGAAGGAAAACATTCAGTACTTC
. . TRBJ2-1 TRBV18 CASSGQREDEQFF TGTGCCAGCTCAGGACAGCGAGAAGATGAGCAGTTCTTC
. . TRBJ2-7 TRBV6-4 CASHLTGHFLSGQYF TGTGCCAGCCATCTAACGGGACACTTTCTTTCGGGACAGTACTTC
once . TRBJ1-1 TRBV6-4 CASSVQRNTEAFF TGTGCCAGCAGTGTTCAAAGGAACACTGAAGCTTTCTTT
. TRBD1 TRBJ2-2 TRBV29-1 CSVWDRAATGELFF TGCAGCGTTTGGGACAGGGCTGCTACCGGGGAGCTGTTTTTT
. TRBD1 TRBJ1-1 TRBV19 CASSEGQGEGVNTEAFF TGTGCCAGTAGTGAGGGACAGGGGGAAGGCGTGAACACTGAAGCTTTCTTT
. . TRBJ2-7 TRBV30 CAWSWQGPYEQYF TGTGCCTGGAGTTGGCAGGGGCCCTACGAGCAGTACTTC
. TRBD1 TRBJ1-6 TRBV5-6 CASSLADRGPNSPLHF TGTGCCAGCAGCTTGGCCGACAGGGGGCCTAATTCACCCCTCCACTTT
. . TRBJ1-4 TRBV11-2 CASRNLRQEKLFF TGTGCCAGCAGGAATCTCCGACAGGAAAAACTGTTTTTT
. . TRBJ1-1 TRBV10-3 CAIRPRESDTEAFF TGTGCCATCAGGCCCAGGGAGTCAGACACTGAAGCTTTCTTT
. TRBD1 TRBJ1-2 TRBV3-1/TRBV3-2 CASSLRQGPSSYGYTF TGTGCCAGCAGCCTTCGACAGGGGCCAAGCAGCTATGGCTACACCTTC
. . TRBJ2-3 TRBV9 CASSVRGGGTDTQYF TGTGCCAGCAGCGTTAGGGGCGGGGGCACAGATACGCAGTATTTT
. TRBD1 TRBJ1-4 TRBV7-9 CASSLRQGDEKLFF TGTGCCAGCAGCTTGCGACAGGGGGATGAAAAACTGTTTTTT